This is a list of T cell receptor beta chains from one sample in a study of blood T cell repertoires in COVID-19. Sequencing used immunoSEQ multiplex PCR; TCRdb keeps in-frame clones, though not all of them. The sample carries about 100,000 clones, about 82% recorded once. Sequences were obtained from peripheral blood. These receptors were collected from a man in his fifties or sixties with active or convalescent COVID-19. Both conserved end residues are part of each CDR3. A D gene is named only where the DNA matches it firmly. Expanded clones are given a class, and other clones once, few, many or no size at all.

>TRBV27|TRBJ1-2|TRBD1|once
CASSLSGQRYYGYTF
TGTGCCAGCAGTTTATCGGGACAGCGTTATTATGGCTACACCTTC
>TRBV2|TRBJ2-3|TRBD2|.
CASSGTRSDTQYF
TGTGCCAGCAGTGGGACTAGGTCAGATACGCAGTATTTT
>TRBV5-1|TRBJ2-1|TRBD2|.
CASSSNLAGAYNEQFF
TGCGCCAGCAGCTCAAACCTAGCGGGAGCCTACAATGAGCAGTTCTTC
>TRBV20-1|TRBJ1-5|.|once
CSASQGPEPQHF
TGCAGTGCTAGTCAGGGGCCGGAGCCCCAGCATTTT
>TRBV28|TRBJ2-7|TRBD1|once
CASGHRGYEQYF
TGTGCCAGCGGACACAGGGGTTACGAGCAGTACTTC
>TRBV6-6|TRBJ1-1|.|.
CASTFSGGHTEAFF
TGTGCCAGCACTTTTTCGGGGGGTCACACTGAAGCTTTCTTT
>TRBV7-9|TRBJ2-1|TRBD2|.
CASSLSSLTGGNRNEQFF
TGTGCCAGCAGCTTAAGTAGTCTAACGGGAGGGAACCGCAATGAGCAGTTCTTC
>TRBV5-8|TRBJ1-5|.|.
CASSLTGQGSNQPQHF
TGTGCCAGCAGCCTAACGGGTCAGGGGTCAAATCAGCCCCAGCATTTT
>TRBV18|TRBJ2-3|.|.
CASSSRRTDTQYF
TGTGCCAGCTCATCCAGGAGGACAGATACGCAGTATTTT
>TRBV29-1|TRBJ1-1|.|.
CSVAAGQLNTEAFF
TGCAGCGTTGCGGCAGGGCAGTTAAACACTGAAGCTTTCTTT
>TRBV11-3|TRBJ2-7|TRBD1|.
CASSLESRGLQYEQYF
TGTGCCAGCAGCTTAGAGTCCAGGGGGCTTCAGTACGAGCAGTACTTC
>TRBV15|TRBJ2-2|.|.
CATSRVRGSTGELFF
TGTGCCACCAGCAGGGTCAGGGGTAGCACCGGGGAGCTGTTTTTT
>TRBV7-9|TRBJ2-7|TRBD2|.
CASSGVTSGNYEQYF
TGTGCCAGCAGCGGAGTGACTAGCGGAAACTACGAGCAGTACTTC
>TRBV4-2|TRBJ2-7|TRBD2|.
CASSHLTSGKDYEQYF
TGTGCCAGCAGCCATCTGACTAGCGGGAAAGACTACGAGCAGTACTTC
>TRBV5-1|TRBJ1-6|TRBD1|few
CASSSGTANSPLHF
TGCGCCAGCAGCTCGGGGACAGCTAATTCACCCCTCCACTTT
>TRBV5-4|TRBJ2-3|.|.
CASSPRTEPDTQYF
TGTGCCAGCAGCCCCCGGACAGAACCAGATACGCAGTATTTT
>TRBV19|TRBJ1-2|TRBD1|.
CASSTLGGAGGYTF
TGTGCCAGTAGTACATTAGGGGGCGCGGGTGGCTACACCTTC
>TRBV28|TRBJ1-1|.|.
CASSPPGGEAFF
TGTGCCAGCAGCCCGCCCGGCGGTGAAGCTTTCTTT
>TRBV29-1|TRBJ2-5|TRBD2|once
CSVGGLAKETQYF
TGCAGCGTTGGGGGACTAGCCAAAGAGACCCAGTACTTC
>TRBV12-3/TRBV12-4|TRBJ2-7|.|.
CASRHRDRYEQYF
TGTGCCAGCCGTCACAGGGATCGCTACGAGCAGTACTTC
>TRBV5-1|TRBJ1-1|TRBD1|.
CASSLSGTDYTEAFF
TGCGCCAGCAGCTTATCCGGGACAGATTACACTGAAGCTTTCTTT
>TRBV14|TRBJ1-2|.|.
CASSQTVSYGYTF
TGTGCCAGCAGCCAAACGGTGTCCTATGGCTACACCTTC
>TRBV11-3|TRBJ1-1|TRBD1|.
CASSPWTGIMNTEAFF
TGTGCCAGCAGCCCCTGGACAGGTATTATGAACACTGAAGCTTTCTTT
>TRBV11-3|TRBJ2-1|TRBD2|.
CASSSFLSGRGNEQFF
TGTGCCAGCAGCTCGTTCCTTAGCGGGAGGGGTAATGAGCAGTTCTTC
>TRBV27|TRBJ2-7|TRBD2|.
CASRPLQGASLAGAYEQYF
TGTGCCAGCAGACCTCTGCAGGGGGCATCGCTAGCGGGAGCCTACGAGCAGTACTTC
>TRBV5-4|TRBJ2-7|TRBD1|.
CASSSRDRSTYEQYF
TGTGCCAGCAGCTCCCGGGACAGGTCTACCTACGAGCAGTACTTC
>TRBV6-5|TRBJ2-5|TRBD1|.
CASSWGQGASIDQYF
TGTGCCAGCAGTTGGGGACAGGGGGCAAGTATAGACCAGTACTTC
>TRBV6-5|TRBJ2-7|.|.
CASSPDRISYEQYF
TGTGCCAGCAGTCCCGACAGGATCTCCTACGAGCAGTACTTC
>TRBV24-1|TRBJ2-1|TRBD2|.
CATSGGGRREQFF
TGTGCCACCAGTGGCGGGGGGAGGCGGGAGCAGTTCTTC